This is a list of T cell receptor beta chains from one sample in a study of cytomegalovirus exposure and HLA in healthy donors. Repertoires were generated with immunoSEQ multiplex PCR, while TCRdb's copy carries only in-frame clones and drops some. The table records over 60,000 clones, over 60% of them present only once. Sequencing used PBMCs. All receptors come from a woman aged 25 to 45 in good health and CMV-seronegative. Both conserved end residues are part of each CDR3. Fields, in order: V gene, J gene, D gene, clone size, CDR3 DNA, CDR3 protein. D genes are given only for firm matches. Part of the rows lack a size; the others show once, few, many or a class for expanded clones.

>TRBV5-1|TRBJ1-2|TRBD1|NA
TGCGCCAGCAGCCCCCCAATACAGGGGGTCTATGGCTACACCTTC
CASSPPIQGVYGYTF
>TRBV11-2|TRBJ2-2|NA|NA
TGTGCCAGCAGCTTAGGAGGGCTGGAGCTGTTTTTT
CASSLGGLELFF
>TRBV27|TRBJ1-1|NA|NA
TGTGCCAGCAGCTCCAGCCTAGGTATGAACACTGAAGCTTTCTTT
CASSSSLGMNTEAFF
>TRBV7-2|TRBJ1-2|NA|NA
TGTGCCAGCAGCTTGCAGGGAATCTATGGCTACACCTTC
CASSLQGIYGYTF
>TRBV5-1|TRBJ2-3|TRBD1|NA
TGCGCCAGCAGCTCGGAGTCCGGGACAGGCGGTTATTATACGCAGTATTTT
CASSSESGTGGYYTQYF
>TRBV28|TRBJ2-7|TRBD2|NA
TGTGCCAGCAGTTTAACGACTAGCGGGGGCCGGGAGCAGTACTTC
CASSLTTSGGREQYF
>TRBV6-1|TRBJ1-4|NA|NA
TGTGCCAGCAGTGAAGTCGTCGGGTTCCCCTCTAATGAAAAACTGTTTTTT
CASSEVVGFPSNEKLFF
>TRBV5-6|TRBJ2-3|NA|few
TGTGCCAGCAGGTTTGCAGTTGGTACCTCGCGGGATACGCAGTATTTT
CASRFAVGTSRDTQYF
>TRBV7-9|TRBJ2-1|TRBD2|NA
TGTGCCAGCAGCCAGACTAGCGGGGCCTACAATGAGCAGTTCTTC
CASSQTSGAYNEQFF
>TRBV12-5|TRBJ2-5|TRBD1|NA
TGTGCTAGTTCACAGGGGGCTTCAGAGACCCAGTACTTC
CASSQGASETQYF
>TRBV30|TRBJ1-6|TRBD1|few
TGTGCCTGGACCGGGACAGGGGTTCTCCACTTT
CAWTGTGVLHF
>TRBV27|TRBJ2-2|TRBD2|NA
TGTGCCAGCAGTTTCGCGAGGGAGGGTGACACCGGGGAGCTGTTTTTT
CASSFAREGDTGELFF
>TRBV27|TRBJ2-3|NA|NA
TGTGCCAGCAGCCTATACCCCGTGGGCACAGATACGCAGTATTTT
CASSLYPVGTDTQYF
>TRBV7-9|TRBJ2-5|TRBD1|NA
TGTGCCAGCAGCTTAGCAGGACAGGGTCAAGAGACCCAGTACTTC
CASSLAGQGQETQYF
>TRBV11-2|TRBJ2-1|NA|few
TGTGCCAGCAGCCGCAATGAGCAGTTCTTC
CASSRNEQFF
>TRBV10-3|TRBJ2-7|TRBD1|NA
TGTGCCACGGAAAAACAGGGGGTAAGAGAGCAGTACTTC
CATEKQGVREQYF
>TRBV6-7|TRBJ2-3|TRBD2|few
TGTGCCAGCAGTTACTGGGGGGGGTACACAGATACGCAGTATTTT
CASSYWGGYTDTQYF